This T cell receptor (beta chain) was sequenced during a study of blood T cells in healthy people across ages. It was with a sample-barcoded 5' primer and a J-beta primer mix that a second PCR of roughly 6 to 12 cycles was run. TCRdb fed the 5' RACE reads into MiXCR, producing one record per CDR3 protein. This sample has around 400,000 distinct CDR3 sequences; 50% to 60% occur once, and the top ten carry under 60%. This clonotype showed up just a few times. Total RNA was extracted at no less than 5.5 micrograms per sample. This receptor was identified in a man in his 60s in good health. The sample taken for sequencing was blood.

The CDR3 region has the DNA TGTGCCAGCAGAACTGGACAGGGAGGGACCGAGCAGTACTTC. This sequence encodes CASRTGQGGTEQYF. The chain uses TRBV27 and TRBJ2-7; D might be TRBD1 (8 bases). Trimming cost V 6 bases and J 6 bases, with 18 bases left between them. The germline V gene encodes CDR1 MNHEY and CDR2 SMNVEV (reference sequence). The CDR3 is 14 amino acids.